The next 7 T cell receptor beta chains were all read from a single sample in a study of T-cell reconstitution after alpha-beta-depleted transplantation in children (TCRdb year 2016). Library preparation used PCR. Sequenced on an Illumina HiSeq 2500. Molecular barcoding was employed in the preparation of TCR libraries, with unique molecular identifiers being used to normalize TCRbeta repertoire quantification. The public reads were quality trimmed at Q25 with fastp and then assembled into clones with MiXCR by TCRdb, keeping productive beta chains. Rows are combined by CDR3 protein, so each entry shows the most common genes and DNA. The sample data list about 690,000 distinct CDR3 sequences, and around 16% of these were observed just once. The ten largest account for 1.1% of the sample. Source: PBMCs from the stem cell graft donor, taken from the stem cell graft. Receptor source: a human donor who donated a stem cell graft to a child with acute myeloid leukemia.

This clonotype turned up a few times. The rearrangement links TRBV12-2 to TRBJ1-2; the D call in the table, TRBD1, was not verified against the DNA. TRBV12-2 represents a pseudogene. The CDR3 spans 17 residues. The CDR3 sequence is CASRSRDRESFGHGYTF. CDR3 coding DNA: TGTGCAAGTCGCTCCCGGGACAGGGAGTCTTTCGGTCATGGCTACACCTTC.

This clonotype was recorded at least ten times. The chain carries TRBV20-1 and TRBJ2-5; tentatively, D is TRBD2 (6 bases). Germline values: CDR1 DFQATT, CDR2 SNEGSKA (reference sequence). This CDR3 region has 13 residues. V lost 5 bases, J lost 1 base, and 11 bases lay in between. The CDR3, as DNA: TGCAGTGCTGACCGGGGGAGCCAAGAGACCCAGTACTTC. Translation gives CSADRGSQETQYF.

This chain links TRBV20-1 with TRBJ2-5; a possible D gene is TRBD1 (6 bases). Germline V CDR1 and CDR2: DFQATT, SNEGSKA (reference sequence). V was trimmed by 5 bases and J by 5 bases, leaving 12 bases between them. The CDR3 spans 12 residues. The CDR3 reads CSARTGYETQYF. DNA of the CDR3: TGCAGTGCTCGTACAGGGTATGAGACCCAGTACTTC.

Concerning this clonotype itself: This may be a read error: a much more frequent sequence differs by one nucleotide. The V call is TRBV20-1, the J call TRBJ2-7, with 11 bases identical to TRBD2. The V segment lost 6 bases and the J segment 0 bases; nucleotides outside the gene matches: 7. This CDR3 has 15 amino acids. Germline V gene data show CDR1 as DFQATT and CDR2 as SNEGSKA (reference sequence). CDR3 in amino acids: CSAELAGVGSYEQYF. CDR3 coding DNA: TGCAGTGCCGAACTAGCGGGGGTAGGCTCCTACGAGCAGTACTTC.

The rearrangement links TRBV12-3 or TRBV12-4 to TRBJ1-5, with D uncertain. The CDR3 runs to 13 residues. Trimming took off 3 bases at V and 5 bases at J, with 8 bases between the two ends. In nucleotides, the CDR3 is TGTGCCAGCAGTTTGGACGGAGATCAGCCCCAGCATTTT. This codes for CASSLDGDQPQHF.

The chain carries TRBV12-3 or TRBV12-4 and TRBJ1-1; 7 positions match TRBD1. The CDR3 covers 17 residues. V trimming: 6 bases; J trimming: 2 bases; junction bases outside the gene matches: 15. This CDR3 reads CASSPTGATPLNTEAFF. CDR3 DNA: TGTGCCAGCAGCCCAACAGGGGCAACTCCTCTTAACACTGAAGCTTTCTTT.

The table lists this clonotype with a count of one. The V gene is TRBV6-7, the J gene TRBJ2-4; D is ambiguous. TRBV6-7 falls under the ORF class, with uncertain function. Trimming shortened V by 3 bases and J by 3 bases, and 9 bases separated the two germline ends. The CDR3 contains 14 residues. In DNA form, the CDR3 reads TGTGCCAGCAGTTATTTGTGGGACAAAAACATTCAGTACTTC. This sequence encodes CASSYLWDKNIQYF.